This T cell receptor beta chain is drawn from a study of T cells in women clearing cervical HPV infection. Overall study findings and caveats: CIN3+ cases had significantly higher TCR repertoire richness than controls, but evenness did not differ.

Note on this clone: Antigen: not known. With the read ending 3 residues before the CDR3 end, the germline J gene is used to fill in that end.

Repertoires were generated with immunoSEQ multiplex PCR, while TCRdb's copy carries only in-frame clones and drops some. The sample has over 30,000 clones, and its top ten clones hold 4.5% to 5.5%. CDR1 and CDR2 from the germline V gene are LNHDA and SQIVND (reference sequence). The CDR3 covers 17 residues. Trimming pared 3 bases from V and 0 bases from J, leaving 15 bases between. The source material was blood buffy coat. The chain carries TRBV19 and TRBJ2-4; possible D gene TRBD1, 5 bases. The TCR was taken from a woman aged 18 to 75 with a cervical HPV16 infection that either progressed to CIN3+ or cleared (not recorded which). Incomplete CDR3 DNA: TGTGCCAGTAGTATGACTGGGGCGATACTAGCCAAAAACATT. It yields the protein CASSMTGAILAKNI. The full CDR3 sequence reads CASSMTGAILAKNIQYF.